Included here is one T cell receptor beta chain sequence, with context. The sample belongs to a study of monozygotic twins with inflammatory bowel disease. CDR3 length equals 19 residues. Germline-derived CDR1 and CDR2 are KGHDR and SFDVKD. TCRdb re-called the 5' RACE reads and catalogs CDR3 proteins one per entry, DNA excluded. Here the sample table reports 440,000 or so distinct CDR3 sequences. This TCR was recovered from a human donor with ulcerative colitis or Crohn's disease, or a healthy co-twin of an affected twin (not recorded which). This chain joins TRBV24-1 and TRBJ1-6; without DNA, the TCRdb call of TRBD1 cannot be checked. Sequencing used blood. The CDR3 spells CATGTGQGAASSYNSPLHF.